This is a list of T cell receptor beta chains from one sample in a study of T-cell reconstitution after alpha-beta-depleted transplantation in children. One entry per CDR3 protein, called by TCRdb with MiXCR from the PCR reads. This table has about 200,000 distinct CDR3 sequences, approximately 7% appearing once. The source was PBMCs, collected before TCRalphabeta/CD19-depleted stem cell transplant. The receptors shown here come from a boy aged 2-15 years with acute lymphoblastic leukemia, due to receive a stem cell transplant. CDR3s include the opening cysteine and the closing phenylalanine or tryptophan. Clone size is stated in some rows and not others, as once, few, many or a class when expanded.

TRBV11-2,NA,CASRPISGREQFF
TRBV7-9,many,CASSLVARHEQFF
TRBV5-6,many,CASSLVGGQGETQYF
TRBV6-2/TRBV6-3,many,CASSYSILEGQVGNEQFF
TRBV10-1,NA,CASSEYRALNQPQHF
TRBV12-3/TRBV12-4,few,CASTWGEPSYGYTF
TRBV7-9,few,CASSSATPGIGKSYEQYF
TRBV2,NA,CTSCLNLWDKTRTGELFF
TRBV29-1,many,CSVGTANLNTEAFF
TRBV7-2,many,CASSAPRITGELFF
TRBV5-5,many,CASSLTVNQPQHF